These 9 T cell receptor beta chains were all obtained from the same sample, sequenced in a study of stem cell transplantation in POMP-related autoinflammatory disease. The method was immunoSEQ multiplex PCR; TCRdb's version includes in-frame clones alone and lacks a portion of them. The table has 1,000 to 1,500 clones, around 82% seen once. The input for sequencing was Tregs from PBMCs, taken before stem cell transplantation. The receptor set was obtained from a human donor with POMP-related autoinflammation and immune dysregulation (PRAID).

The chain combines TRBV4-1 with TRBJ1-2; the D gene is possibly TRBD1 (6 bases). The germline V gene has CDR1 MGHRA and CDR2 YSYEKL. The CDR3 extends over 16 amino acids. V was shortened by 6 bases and J by 3 bases, with 20 bases between the two germline ends. The CDR3 reads CASSSSPGGPDYGYTF. The CDR3 DNA sequence: TGCGCCAGCAGTTCAAGCCCCGGGGGGCCGGACTATGGCTACACCTTC.

The chain is built from TRBV7-9 and TRBJ2-7, with D hard to call. This CDR3 contains 14 residues. The ends were cut back, 2 bases at V and 2 bases at J, with 10 bases in the middle. Germline lookup yields CDR1 SEHNR and CDR2 FQNEAQ (reference sequence). CDR3 in DNA: TGTGCCAGCAGCTTACCCGGCAGGCCCTACGAGCAGTACTTC. Residues: CASSLPGRPYEQYF.

This rearrangement joins TRBV5-2 to TRBJ1-2. TRBV5-2 is a listed pseudogene. CDR3 length equals 16 residues. The CDR3 spells CASKGYGVRKTYGYTF. Written as DNA, the CDR3 is TGTGCCAGCAAGGGCTATGGAGTACGAAAGACCTATGGCTACACCTTC.

The chain has TRBV7-9 and TRBJ1-2; TRBD1 might be the D (5 bases). V was trimmed by 8 bases and J by 4 bases, leaving 17 bases between them. This CDR3 is 14 amino acids long. Germline lookup yields CDR1 SEHNR and CDR2 FQNEAQ (reference sequence). The CDR3 DNA reads TGTGCCAGCGTGCGGGGACCCTCAACCTATGGCTACACCTTC. Its translation: CASVRGPSTYGYTF.

This chain links TRBV18 with TRBJ2-5, with 9 bases matching TRBD2. CDR1 and CDR2 (germline): KGHSH, LQKENI. V shed 2 bases and J 2 bases; nucleotides not matched to a gene: 0. This CDR3 has 14 amino acids. CDR3 amino acids: CASSPAGGQETQYF. The CDR3 DNA follows: TGTGCCAGCTCACCAGCGGGAGGGCAAGAGACCCAGTACTTC.

The V call is TRBV19, the J call TRBJ1-4; D ambiguous. Germline CDR1 LNHDA, CDR2 SQIVND (reference sequence). V lost 6 bases to trimming and J lost 5 bases, with 13 bases between them. This CDR3 spans 14 amino acids. This CDR3 reads CASSRGRTNEKLFF. The CDR3 coding sequence is TGTGCCAGTAGCCGGGGAAGAACCAATGAAAAACTGTTTTTT.

This sequence joins TRBV6-1 and TRBJ1-1; the D gene is possibly TRBD1 (6 bases). The germline V gene encodes CDR1 MNHNS and CDR2 SASEGT. Between the trimmed V and J ends, which lost 3 bases and 3 bases, there was a span of 8 bases. The CDR3 has 13 amino acids. CDR3 sequence: CASSEAGDTEAFF. DNA of the CDR3: TGTGCCAGCAGTGAGGCAGGGGACACTGAAGCTTTCTTT.

This clone was recorded only once. The chain has TRBV28 and TRBJ1-6; 7 nucleotides agree with TRBD1. Per germline, CDR1 MDHEN and CDR2 SYDVKM. J lost 7 bases, V lost 5 bases, and 11 bases had no gene match. The length of the CDR3 is 16 residues. The CDR3 DNA sequence: TGTGCCAGCAGTCCCCAACCGACAGGGTACAATTCACCCCTCCACTTT. It is translated as CASSPQPTGYNSPLHF.

V and J are TRBV4-1 and TRBJ1-4; TRBD1 might be the D (6 bases). The CDR3 is 15 amino acids. V was cut by 1 base and J by 4 bases, with 10 bases left in between. Per germline, CDR1 MGHRA and CDR2 YSYEKL. The CDR3 DNA follows: TGCGCCAGCAGCCAAGTGGAGGGGGGTAATGAAAAACTGTTTTTT. Translated: CASSQVEGGNEKLFF.